The rows below give T cell receptor beta chains drawn from one sample of a study of T cells in Graves' hyperthyroidism and ophthalmopathy. TCRdb used MiXCR to reprocess the multiplex PCR reads, holding one entry per CDR3 protein. The sample has 300,000 to 400,000 distinct CDR3 sequences, 13% to 15% seen once. The sample taken for sequencing was blood. The receptors here all came from a young woman with Graves' ophthalmopathy. The CDR3 runs from the conserved cysteine through the conserved F or W. A D gene is named only where the DNA matches it firmly. Clone sizes are given selectively: once, few, many, or a class where the clone is expanded.

j_call: TRBJ2-3; clone_size: few; d_call: .; v_call: TRBV20-1; cdr3_length: 13; cdr3_nt: TGCAGTGCTAGAGTAATACTCCTAGATACGCAGTATTTT; cdr3_aa: CSARVILLDTQYF
j_call: TRBJ2-1; clone_size: .; d_call: .; v_call: TRBV9; cdr3_length: 20; cdr3_nt: TGTGCCAGCAGCGTAAGTTCCCATTCTGTCAGGGCCCAATTGGGGAATGAGCAGTTCTTC; cdr3_aa: CASSVSSHSVRAQLGNEQFF
j_call: TRBJ1-1; clone_size: many; d_call: .; v_call: TRBV20-1; cdr3_length: 16; cdr3_nt: TGCAGTGCTAGAATTGCAACCAGGGGATACGACACTGAAGCTTTCTTT; cdr3_aa: CSARIATRGYDTEAFF
j_call: TRBJ2-1; clone_size: many; d_call: TRBD2; v_call: TRBV24-1; cdr3_length: 17; cdr3_nt: TGTGCCACCAGTGATTCAGGACTAGCGGGGGGTCGCAATGAGCAGTTCTTC; cdr3_aa: CATSDSGLAGGRNEQFF
j_call: TRBJ1-1; clone_size: few; d_call: .; v_call: TRBV10-1; cdr3_length: 13; cdr3_nt: TGCGCCAGCAGTGGGTCGAAAGGGACTGAAGCTTTCTTT; cdr3_aa: CASSGSKGTEAFF
j_call: TRBJ2-1; clone_size: .; d_call: TRBD2; v_call: TRBV14; cdr3_length: 15; cdr3_nt: TGTGCCAGCAGCCAAGTATCGGGGGGGCCGTTTGAGCAGTTCTTC; cdr3_aa: CASSQVSGGPFEQFF
j_call: TRBJ1-5; clone_size: many; d_call: TRBD1; v_call: TRBV28; cdr3_length: 16; cdr3_nt: TGTGCCAGCAGTCATACGACAGGGGGCCCTTTGTGGCCCCAGCATTTT; cdr3_aa: CASSHTTGGPLWPQHF
j_call: TRBJ2-3; clone_size: .; d_call: .; v_call: TRBV2; cdr3_length: 11; cdr3_nt: TGTGCCAGCCCCATAGCGGATACGCAGTATTTT; cdr3_aa: CASPIADTQYF
j_call: TRBJ1-4; clone_size: many; d_call: TRBD1; v_call: TRBV12-3/TRBV12-4; cdr3_length: 14; cdr3_nt: TGTGCCAGCAGTTTGAGACAGGGCAATGAAAAACTGTTTTTT; cdr3_aa: CASSLRQGNEKLFF
j_call: TRBJ2-4; clone_size: .; d_call: .; v_call: TRBV19; cdr3_length: 13; cdr3_nt: TGTGCCAGTAGTATTGCAGGAGTAGACATTCAGTACTTC; cdr3_aa: CASSIAGVDIQYF
j_call: TRBJ2-1; clone_size: many; d_call: TRBD1; v_call: TRBV7-9; cdr3_length: 16; cdr3_nt: TGTGCCAGCAGCCATCAAGGGACAGGGAGCTACAATGAGCAGTTCTTC; cdr3_aa: CASSHQGTGSYNEQFF
j_call: TRBJ2-1; clone_size: .; d_call: TRBD2; v_call: TRBV24-1; cdr3_length: 17; cdr3_nt: TGTGCCACCAGTGGAATTTTAGCGGGGGACTCCTACAATGAGCAGTTCTTC; cdr3_aa: CATSGILAGDSYNEQFF
j_call: TRBJ2-1; clone_size: many; d_call: .; v_call: TRBV11-2; cdr3_length: 13; cdr3_nt: TGTGCCAGCAGCTCCGACTGGGGTGGGGAGCAGTTCTTC; cdr3_aa: CASSSDWGGEQFF
j_call: TRBJ1-3; clone_size: many; d_call: TRBD1; v_call: TRBV20-1; cdr3_length: 13; cdr3_nt: TGCAGTGCTGAGACAGGGGTTGGAAACACCATATATTTT; cdr3_aa: CSAETGVGNTIYF
j_call: TRBJ2-5; clone_size: many; d_call: TRBD1; v_call: TRBV20-1; cdr3_length: 14; cdr3_nt: TGCAGTGCCTGGGACAGGACTAATGAAGAGACCCAGTACTTC; cdr3_aa: CSAWDRTNEETQYF
j_call: TRBJ1-1; clone_size: many; d_call: TRBD1; v_call: TRBV6-1; cdr3_length: 14; cdr3_nt: TGTGCCAGCAAGAACAGGGGGAGGAACACTGAAGCTTTCTTT; cdr3_aa: CASKNRGRNTEAFF
j_call: TRBJ2-5; clone_size: few; d_call: .; v_call: TRBV12-3/TRBV12-4; cdr3_length: 11; cdr3_nt: TGTGCCAGCAGTTTAAACGCGGCCCAGTACTTC; cdr3_aa: CASSLNAAQYF
j_call: TRBJ2-7; clone_size: .; d_call: TRBD2; v_call: TRBV4-1; cdr3_length: 15; cdr3_nt: TGCGCCAGCAGCCTCAAAGCTGGCGGGGGGCGCGAGCAGTACTTC; cdr3_aa: CASSLKAGGGREQYF
j_call: TRBJ2-3; clone_size: .; d_call: TRBD2; v_call: TRBV6-4; cdr3_length: 16; cdr3_nt: TGTGCCAGCAGTGACTCGAGCGGGGGGGCCGCAGATACGCAGTATTTT; cdr3_aa: CASSDSSGGAADTQYF
j_call: TRBJ1-2; clone_size: many; d_call: .; v_call: TRBV28; cdr3_length: 14; cdr3_nt: TGTGCCAGCAGTCGACAGCTTTATAACTATGGCTACACCTTC; cdr3_aa: CASSRQLYNYGYTF
j_call: TRBJ1-5; clone_size: few; d_call: TRBD1; v_call: TRBV24-1; cdr3_length: 18; cdr3_nt: TGTGCCACCAGCGGGGGTTCGGGACAGGGTTATAGCAATCAGCCCCAGCATTTT; cdr3_aa: CATSGGSGQGYSNQPQHF
j_call: TRBJ2-3; clone_size: many; d_call: .; v_call: TRBV10-3; cdr3_length: 16; cdr3_nt: TGTGCCATCAGTGAGTCGAAAAGATCTAGCACAGATACGCAGTATTTT; cdr3_aa: CAISESKRSSTDTQYF
j_call: TRBJ2-4; clone_size: many; d_call: TRBD1; v_call: TRBV28; cdr3_length: 18; cdr3_nt: TGTGCCAGCAGTTCCCCGGACAGGGCCAGGTTAGCCAAAAACATTCAGTACTTC; cdr3_aa: CASSSPDRARLAKNIQYF
j_call: TRBJ2-7; clone_size: many; d_call: TRBD2; v_call: TRBV3-1; cdr3_length: 13; cdr3_nt: TGTGCCAGCAGCCAATCTCGGGGGGGCGAGCAGTACTTC; cdr3_aa: CASSQSRGGEQYF
j_call: TRBJ1-6; clone_size: many; d_call: .; v_call: TRBV18; cdr3_length: 14; cdr3_nt: TGTGCCAGCTCACCGTCCGGAGATAATTCACCCCTCCACTTT; cdr3_aa: CASSPSGDNSPLHF
j_call: TRBJ2-7; clone_size: many; d_call: TRBD2; v_call: TRBV28; cdr3_length: 15; cdr3_nt: TGTGCCAGCAGAGGGACTAGCGGGGCGAAATACGAGCAGTACTTC; cdr3_aa: CASRGTSGAKYEQYF
j_call: TRBJ2-7; clone_size: few; d_call: .; v_call: TRBV12-3/TRBV12-4; cdr3_length: 16; cdr3_nt: TGTGCCAGCAGTTTAATCGGGCGGCTGGAGTCCTACGAGCAGTACTTC; cdr3_aa: CASSLIGRLESYEQYF
j_call: TRBJ2-7; clone_size: many; d_call: .; v_call: TRBV27; cdr3_length: 15; cdr3_nt: TGTGCCAGCAGTTTATCGATTGGAGGTATCTGGGAGCAGTACTTC; cdr3_aa: CASSLSIGGIWEQYF
j_call: TRBJ2-6; clone_size: many; d_call: TRBD1; v_call: TRBV6-1; cdr3_length: 18; cdr3_nt: TGTGCCAGCAGTCAACGTCCCGGACAGGGGGCTGGGGCCAACGTCCTGACTTTC; cdr3_aa: CASSQRPGQGAGANVLTF
j_call: TRBJ2-5; clone_size: many; d_call: .; v_call: TRBV28; cdr3_length: 16; cdr3_nt: TGTGCCAGCAGTTTTGCACAGGGGGGGCATCGAAAGACCCAGTACTTC; cdr3_aa: CASSFAQGGHRKTQYF
j_call: TRBJ2-5; clone_size: many; d_call: .; v_call: TRBV7-2; cdr3_length: 17; cdr3_nt: TGTGCCAGCAGCTTATTTGGGGGGGGGGCCCTATATGAGACCCAGTACTTC; cdr3_aa: CASSLFGGGALYETQYF
j_call: TRBJ2-5; clone_size: many; d_call: .; v_call: TRBV15; cdr3_length: 17; cdr3_nt: TGTGCCACCAGCGCTCACATAAGCTCAGTTTCTCAAGAGACCCAGTACTTC; cdr3_aa: CATSAHISSVSQETQYF
j_call: TRBJ2-5; clone_size: .; d_call: TRBD2; v_call: TRBV11-2; cdr3_length: 16; cdr3_nt: TGTGCCAGCAGCTTAGGGGCTAGCGGGGGTTTTCAGACCCAGTACTTC; cdr3_aa: CASSLGASGGFQTQYF
j_call: TRBJ2-6; clone_size: many; d_call: .; v_call: TRBV6-2/TRBV6-3; cdr3_length: 17; cdr3_nt: TGTGCCAGCAGTTACTCGAACAGGTTGACTGGGGCCAACGTCCTGACTTTC; cdr3_aa: CASSYSNRLTGANVLTF
j_call: TRBJ2-1; clone_size: many; d_call: .; v_call: TRBV7-2; cdr3_length: 15; cdr3_nt: TGTGCCAGCACCGTACTTAGCGGACCCCGGGATGAGCAGTTCTTC; cdr3_aa: CASTVLSGPRDEQFF
j_call: TRBJ2-2; clone_size: .; d_call: .; v_call: TRBV6-1; cdr3_length: 13; cdr3_nt: TGTGCCAGCAGGGAAGGGAACACCGGGGAGCTGTTTTTT; cdr3_aa: CASREGNTGELFF
j_call: TRBJ2-3; clone_size: many; d_call: .; v_call: TRBV29-1; cdr3_length: 12; cdr3_nt: TGCAGCGCCCGAGGGGGGGACGATACGCAGTATTTT; cdr3_aa: CSARGGDDTQYF
j_call: TRBJ1-6; clone_size: many; d_call: TRBD1; v_call: TRBV7-2; cdr3_length: 16; cdr3_nt: TGTGCCAGCAGCTTGACTGGTGACAGGGTAGGTTCACCCCTCCACTTT; cdr3_aa: CASSLTGDRVGSPLHF
j_call: TRBJ1-6; clone_size: many; d_call: .; v_call: TRBV28; cdr3_length: 15; cdr3_nt: TGTGCCAGCCGAATTACCGGCACCCATAATTCACCCCTCCACTTT; cdr3_aa: CASRITGTHNSPLHF
j_call: TRBJ2-5; clone_size: .; d_call: TRBD1; v_call: TRBV20-1; cdr3_length: 12; cdr3_nt: TGCAGTGCTCCGGGACAGGGTGAGACCCAGTACTTC; cdr3_aa: CSAPGQGETQYF
j_call: TRBJ2-1; clone_size: .; d_call: TRBD2; v_call: TRBV7-3; cdr3_length: 13; cdr3_nt: TGTGCCAGCAGCCGGGAGGGGATCAATGAGCAGTTCTTC; cdr3_aa: CASSREGINEQFF
j_call: TRBJ2-1; clone_size: few; d_call: .; v_call: TRBV5-6; cdr3_length: 13; cdr3_nt: TGTGCCAGCAGGGGACCCCCCTACAATGAGCAGTTCTTC; cdr3_aa: CASRGPPYNEQFF
j_call: TRBJ2-1; clone_size: many; d_call: .; v_call: TRBV27; cdr3_length: 14; cdr3_nt: TGTGCCAGCAGTCCCGAATACCGCTTAAATGAGCAGTTCTTC; cdr3_aa: CASSPEYRLNEQFF
j_call: TRBJ2-1; clone_size: few; d_call: TRBD2; v_call: TRBV19; cdr3_length: 15; cdr3_nt: TGTGCCAGTAGTATAAGGTCTAGCGGGGCTGAGGAGCAGTTCTTC; cdr3_aa: CASSIRSSGAEEQFF
j_call: TRBJ2-7; clone_size: many; d_call: TRBD1; v_call: TRBV2; cdr3_length: 13; cdr3_nt: TGTGCCAGCAGTGAGGGACAGTACTACGAGCAGTACTTC; cdr3_aa: CASSEGQYYEQYF
j_call: TRBJ1-3; clone_size: few; d_call: .; v_call: TRBV12-3/TRBV12-4; cdr3_length: 14; cdr3_nt: TGTGCCAGCAGTTTTAACGGAGGTGGAAACACCATATATTTT; cdr3_aa: CASSFNGGGNTIYF
j_call: TRBJ1-4; clone_size: many; d_call: .; v_call: TRBV28; cdr3_length: 15; cdr3_nt: TGTGCCAGCAGTTACGGCCGGTTGGCTAATGAAAAACTGTTTTTT; cdr3_aa: CASSYGRLANEKLFF
j_call: TRBJ2-5; clone_size: many; d_call: TRBD2; v_call: TRBV7-2; cdr3_length: 14; cdr3_nt: TGTGCCAGCAGCTCCCGGGGGGGAATCGAGACCCAGTACTTC; cdr3_aa: CASSSRGGIETQYF
j_call: TRBJ2-1; clone_size: many; d_call: TRBD2; v_call: TRBV20-1; cdr3_length: 22; cdr3_nt: TGCAGTGCCGCCCCGTGGGAGCGGGGGGGTCACAAAGAGGGAAGCTCCTACAATGAGCAGTTCTTC; cdr3_aa: CSAAPWERGGHKEGSSYNEQFF
j_call: TRBJ1-1; clone_size: few; d_call: .; v_call: TRBV7-3; cdr3_length: 13; cdr3_nt: TGTGCCAGCAGCTTAGCTCTGGGCGCTGAAGCTTTCTTT; cdr3_aa: CASSLALGAEAFF
j_call: TRBJ2-2; clone_size: .; d_call: TRBD1; v_call: TRBV19; cdr3_length: 16; cdr3_nt: TGTGCCAGTAGTATCGACAGGGCCTCGAACACCGGGGAGCTGTTTTTT; cdr3_aa: CASSIDRASNTGELFF
j_call: TRBJ2-1; clone_size: .; d_call: TRBD2; v_call: TRBV20-1; cdr3_length: 16; cdr3_nt: TGCAGTGCTAAACCCCGGACTAGCGGGACTTTCAATGAGCAGTTCTTC; cdr3_aa: CSAKPRTSGTFNEQFF
j_call: TRBJ1-5; clone_size: many; d_call: .; v_call: TRBV10-3; cdr3_length: 15; cdr3_nt: TGTGCCATCAGTGAGACAGTAGGGTGGGGTCAGCCCCAGCATTTT; cdr3_aa: CAISETVGWGQPQHF
j_call: TRBJ1-2; clone_size: many; d_call: .; v_call: TRBV12-3/TRBV12-4; cdr3_length: 14; cdr3_nt: TGTGCCAGCAGCGGGGGTAGACGGCGGTATGGCTACACCTTC; cdr3_aa: CASSGGRRRYGYTF
j_call: TRBJ1-2; clone_size: many; d_call: TRBD1; v_call: TRBV28; cdr3_length: 16; cdr3_nt: TGTGCCAGCAGTTTAACAGGGGCTTCTTTTAACTATGGCTACACCTTC; cdr3_aa: CASSLTGASFNYGYTF
j_call: TRBJ1-2; clone_size: many; d_call: .; v_call: TRBV30; cdr3_length: 14; cdr3_nt: TGTGCCTGGAACCGCGCCAGACCTGACTATGGCTACACCTTC; cdr3_aa: CAWNRARPDYGYTF
j_call: TRBJ1-5; clone_size: many; d_call: .; v_call: TRBV12-3/TRBV12-4; cdr3_length: 14; cdr3_nt: TGTGCCAGCAGTTTAACGGGAAACAATCAGCCCCAGCATTTT; cdr3_aa: CASSLTGNNQPQHF
j_call: TRBJ2-3; clone_size: many; d_call: .; v_call: TRBV5-4; cdr3_length: 12; cdr3_nt: TGTGCCAGCAGCTTGGGAATGGATACGCAGTATTTT; cdr3_aa: CASSLGMDTQYF
j_call: TRBJ1-1; clone_size: few; d_call: TRBD1; v_call: TRBV6-1; cdr3_length: 14; cdr3_nt: TGTGCCAGCAAAGGACAGGGGGGGAACACTGAAGCTTTCTTT; cdr3_aa: CASKGQGGNTEAFF